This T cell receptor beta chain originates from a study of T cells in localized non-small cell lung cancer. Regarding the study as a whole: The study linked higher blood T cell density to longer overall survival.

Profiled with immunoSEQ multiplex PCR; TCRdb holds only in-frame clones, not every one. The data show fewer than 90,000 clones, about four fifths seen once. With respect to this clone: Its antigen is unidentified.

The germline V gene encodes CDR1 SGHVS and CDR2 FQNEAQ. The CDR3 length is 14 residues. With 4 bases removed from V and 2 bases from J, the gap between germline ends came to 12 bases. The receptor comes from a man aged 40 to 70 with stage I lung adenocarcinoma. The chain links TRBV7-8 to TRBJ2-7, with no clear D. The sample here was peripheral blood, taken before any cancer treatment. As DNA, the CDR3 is TGTGCCAGCAGCTCGAGACACCAAGCCTACGAGCAGTACTTC. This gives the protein CASSSRHQAYEQYF.